Shown below are 6 T cell receptor beta chains from a single sample sequenced in a study of shared T cell receptors in the human thymus (dated by TCRdb to about 2021). Receptor amplification or capture employed the immunoSEQ multiplex PCR assay. The clones in this table, taken by TCRdb from immuneACCESS, are in-frame only. Not every clone is retained; where verified, under half of the shortfall comes from an unresolved V gene, and the cause of the rest is unknown. The sample records 500,000 to 850,000 clones, around 87% of which are singletons. The ten largest account for roughly 0.0089% of the sample. These data also featured in a second study, about human thymus T cells.

Sequences were obtained from thymocytes. The receptors stem from a boy less than two years old with a congenital heart defect. Donor details come from another sample of the same person, matched by shared clones.

The rearrangement joins TRBV28 to TRBJ1-3, with 8 bases aligning to TRBD1. The CDR3 runs to 16 residues. Looked up from germline, CDR1 is MDHEN and CDR2 is SYDVKM. J lost 0 bases, V lost 6 bases, and 7 bases had no gene match. CDR3 sequence reads: CASSPGQGSSGNTIYF. The CDR3 coding sequence is TGTGCCAGCAGCCCTGGACAGGGAAGCTCTGGAAACACCATATATTTT.

The J gene is TRBJ2-5, the V gene TRBV27, with 7 bases fitting TRBD2. The CDR3 is 16 amino acids. CDR1 MNHEY and CDR2 SMNVEV come from the germline V gene (reference sequence). The J segment lost 5 bases and the V segment lost 1 base, leaving 10 bases of the junction unmatched. The DNA of the CDR3 is TGTGCCAGCAGTTTATGGCCGGGAGGCGGCGGGGAGACCCAGTACTTC. Amino acid sequence: CASSLWPGGGGETQYF.

This clone came up once. J is TRBJ2-3 and V is TRBV4-2; TRBD2 is a possible D gene (5 bases). From germline, CDR1 is LGHNA and CDR2 YNFKEQ. V was clipped by 4 bases and J by 0 bases, with 8 bases between them. This CDR3 contains 14 residues. In DNA form, the CDR3 reads TGTGCCAGCAGCCCCCCGGGGAGCACAGATACGCAGTATTTT. It translates to CASSPPGSTDTQYF.

This chain uses TRBV27 with TRBJ2-5, with 10 bases lining up with TRBD1. After removal of 4 bases from V and 4 bases from J, the junction contained 6 bases not matched to a gene. CDR1 is MNHEY and CDR2 is SMNVEV in the germline V gene (reference sequence). The CDR3 runs to 15 residues. CDR3 amino acids: CASSSRTGGGETQYF. As DNA, the CDR3 is TGTGCCAGCAGTTCCCGGACAGGGGGTGGAGAGACCCAGTACTTC.

V is TRBV28 and J is TRBJ1-2; D is unclear. The CDR3 runs to 13 residues. The germline V and J ends were trimmed by 6 bases and 3 bases, with 11 bases remaining between them. Germline assignment: CDR1 MDHEN and CDR2 SYDVKM. This chain's CDR3 is CASSNPVDYGYTF. CDR3 in DNA: TGTGCCAGCAGCAACCCGGTTGACTATGGCTACACCTTC.

This clone was seen only once. The chain has TRBV10-3 and TRBJ2-7; weak D call: TRBD2 (6 bases). The CDR3 is made up of 16 amino acids. The germline CDR1 and CDR2 sequences are ENHRY and SYGVKD. The ends were cut back, 4 bases at V and 4 bases at J, with 20 bases in the middle. The CDR3 DNA sequence: TGTGCCATCAGTGGACACCTAGCGTCTGTGGGATACGAGCAGTACTTC. This translates into CAISGHLASVGYEQYF.